These 23 T cell receptor gamma chains were all obtained from the same sample, sequenced in a study of gamma-delta T cells after stem cell transplantation. TCRdb fed the RT-PCR reads to CATT. The sample has about 1,900 gamma-chain clones, 2.5% to 4% seen once. The material sequenced was gamma-delta T cells. These receptor sequences come from a human donor. It is not recorded whose cells these are; they may come from a transplant donor.

In this sample, this clone is medium-sized. This CDR3 is also generated by other DNA sequences in the sample. The chain has TRGV9 and TRGJP. The CDR3 extends over 16 amino acids. V trimming: 1 base; J trimming: 6 bases; junction bases outside the gene matches: 3. Germline V gives CDR1 GITISATS, CDR2 ISYDGTV (reference sequence). The CDR3 region is CALWEVRELGKKIKVF. The CDR3 DNA reads as TGTGCCTTGTGGGAGGTAAGAGAGTTGGGCAAAAAAATCAAGGTATTT.

This clone was counted only a few times. A much larger clone lies a single base off, so this may be a read error. The chain employs TRGV4 and TRGJ1 or TRGJ2. The CDR3 runs 11 residues. Germline loops: CDR1 EGSTGY, CDR2 YDSYTSSV. V was pared by 4 bases and J by 6 bases, with 3 bases of the junction left unmatched. The CDR3 is CATWEGYKKLF. CDR3 coding DNA: TGTGCCACCTGGGAGGGTTATAAGAAACTCTTT.

This clone has only a few counts. The V and J genes are TRGV9 and TRGJP. The CDR3 spans 16 residues. Germline CDR1 is GITISATS and CDR2 is ISYDGTV (reference sequence). V lost 3 bases, J lost 6 bases, and 5 bases stayed unmatched. The CDR3 reads CALWELGELGKKIKVF. DNA of the CDR3: TGTGCCTTGTGGGAGCTAGGAGAGTTGGGCAAAAAAATCAAGGTATTT.

To note about this clone: This DNA translates differently at residue 2 from the TCRdb protein, which is that of a much larger clone; a read error is likely, and the protein shown is the DNA's own translation. The V call is TRGV9, the J call TRGJP. CDR1 is GITISATS, CDR2 ISYDGTV, per germline (reference sequence). This CDR3 region has 16 residues. CDR3 DNA: TGTACCTTGTGGGAGGCGCAGGAGTTGGGCAAAAAAATCAAGGTATTT. Translation gives CTLWEAQELGKKIKVF.

As DNA, the CDR3 is TGTGCCTTGTGGGAGGCCTTGTTGGAGTTGGGCAAAAAAATCAAGGTATTT. Translated, it gives CALWEALLELGKKIKVF. The V and J genes are TRGV9 and TRGJP. CDR3 length equals 17 residues. Germline V gene sequence: CDR1 GITISATS, CDR2 ISYDGTV (reference sequence). The trim removed 2 bases at V and 7 bases at J, leaving 8 bases unmatched.

This clone is medium-sized (0.01 to 0.1%) in the sample. The J gene is TRGJP, the V gene TRGV9. Germline loops: CDR1 GITISATS, CDR2 ISYDGTV (reference sequence). This CDR3 has 17 amino acids. Trimming cost V 4 bases and J 7 bases; bases outside gene matches: 10. CDR3: CALWDLSSELGKKIKVF. For the CDR3, the DNA is TGTGCCTTGTGGGATTTGTCATCCGAGTTGGGCAAAAAAATCAAGGTATTT.

The rearrangement links TRGV9 to TRGJP. Germline V lookup: CDR1 GITISATS, CDR2 ISYDGTV (reference sequence). The CDR3 runs to 17 residues. The V segment lost 2 bases and the J segment 7 bases; nucleotides outside the gene matches: 8. CDR3 region: CALWEGIGELGKKIKVF. DNA for the CDR3: TGTGCCTTGTGGGAGGGAATAGGGGAGTTGGGCAAAAAAATCAAGGTATTT.

There are a few counts of this clone. At one end the junction does not follow the germline gene, possibly because of a read error. This CDR3 is also generated by other DNA sequences in the sample. The chain combines TRGV9 with TRGJP. CDR3 length: 17 residues. The germline gives CDR1 GITISATS, CDR2 ISYDGTV (reference sequence). The CDR3 loop is CALWEASKELGKKIKVF. The CDR3 DNA reads as TGTGCCTTGTGGGAGGCGAGTAAAGAGCTGGGCAAAAAAATCAAGGTATTT.

This clone is termed medium-sized (0.01 to 0.1%). The rearrangement links TRGV8 to TRGJ1 or TRGJ2. With 5 bases clipped from V and 1 base from J, the junction kept 11 bases outside the gene matches. CDR3 size: 15 residues. The germline CDR1 and CDR2 sequences are VENAVY and YDSYNSRV. CDR3 loop: CATWARALNYYKKLF. The CDR3 nucleotides read TGTGCCACCTGGGCTCGGGCCCTTAATTATTATAAGAAACTCTTT.

This clone counts as medium-sized. This same CDR3 is encoded by further DNA sequences in the sample. The chain recombines TRGV9 with TRGJP. J gave up 10 bases and V 2 bases, and 11 bases lay outside the gene matches. There are 17 residues in the CDR3. The germline CDR1 and CDR2 sequences are GITISATS and ISYDGTV (reference sequence). As DNA, the CDR3 is TGTGCCTTGTGGGAGGACATCGGGAGTTTGGGCAAAAAAATCAAGGTATTT. Amino acids: CALWEDIGSLGKKIKVF.

As regards this clone: A read error may produce the germline difference seen at one junction end. This specimen includes other DNA sequences encoding the same CDR3. V is TRGV9 and J is TRGJP. Germline lookup yields CDR1 GITISATS and CDR2 ISYDGTV (reference sequence). CDR3 length equals 16 residues. CDR3 in DNA: TGCGCCTTGTGGAAACTACAAGAGTTGGGCAAAAAAATCAAGGTATTC. It translates to CALWKLQELGKKIKVF.

Details on this clone: This likely traces to a read error, being one base from a far larger clone. V usage is TRGV8 and J usage is TRGJ1 or TRGJ2. V lost 0 bases, J lost 6 bases, and 8 bases stayed unmatched. The germline V gene encodes CDR1 VENAVY and CDR2 YDSYNSRV. There are 14 residues in the CDR3. CDR3 loop: CATWDRFRGYKKLF. CDR3 nucleotide sequence: TGTGCCACCTGGGATAGGTTTCGGGGTTATAAGAAACTCTTT.

This clone counts as medium-sized. CDR3 protein: CATWDRDWIKTF. CDR3 DNA: TGTGCCACCTGGGATCGAGATTGGATCAAGACGTTT. The chain combines TRGV8 with TRGJP2. The CDR3 runs to 12 residues. Germline V gene sequence: CDR1 VENAVY, CDR2 YDSYNSRV. J gave up 8 bases and V 3 bases, and 3 bases lay outside the gene matches.

This clone is labeled as hyperexpanded. Other DNA sequences of this sample code for an identical CDR3. The rearrangement links TRGV9 to TRGJP. The V and J ends lost 0 bases and 5 bases, in that order; junction bases with no gene match: 4. CDR3 length: 17 residues. CDR1 is GITISATS and CDR2 is ISYDGTV in the germline V gene (reference sequence). For the CDR3, the DNA is TGTGCCTTGTGGGAGGTGCAAAAAGAGTTGGGCAAAAAAATCAAGGTATTT. It specifies CALWEVQKELGKKIKVF.

This clone is judged medium-sized. A much bigger clone sits one base away, suggesting this may be a read error. Other DNA sequences in the sample encode the same CDR3. V and J are TRGV9 and TRGJP. The CDR3 covers 16 residues. Losses at the gene ends were 0 bases for V and 7 bases for J; bases not matched to a gene: 3. The V gene's germline CDR1 is GITISATS and CDR2 ISYDGTV (reference sequence). The CDR3 reads CALWEVVELGKKIKVF. The CDR3 nucleotides are TGTGCCTTGTGGGAGGTGGTGGAGTTGGGCAAAAAAATCAAGGTATTT.

To note about this clone: This could be a read error, since a much larger clone is one nucleotide away. This specimen includes other DNA sequences encoding the same CDR3. This rearrangement joins TRGV9 to TRGJP. From germline, CDR1 is GITISATS and CDR2 ISYDGTV (reference sequence). The V and J ends lost 0 bases and 11 bases, in that order; junction bases with no gene match: 10. The CDR3 totals 17 residues. The CDR3 here is CALWEVPLLLGKKIKVF. In DNA, the CDR3 is TGTGCCTTGTGGGAGGTGCCTTTGTTGCTGGGCAAAAAAATCAAGGTATTT.

This clone is classed as medium-sized. This sequence joins TRGV4 and TRGJ1 or TRGJ2. CDR3 length equals 14 residues. Unmatched junction bases numbered 4, after V lost 1 base and J lost 1 base. CDR1 and CDR2 from the germline V gene are EGSTGY and YDSYTSSV. The CDR3 DNA follows: TGTGCCACCTGGGATGGCCTTAATTATTATAAGAAACTCTTT. Protein sequence: CATWDGLNYYKKLF.

This clone is judged medium-sized. This sequence joins TRGV8 and TRGJ1 or TRGJ2. V shed 5 bases and J 4 bases; nucleotides not matched to a gene: 2. The CDR3 runs 11 residues. The germline V gene encodes CDR1 VENAVY and CDR2 YDSYNSRV. The CDR3 here is CATWGYYKKLF. In DNA, the CDR3 is TGTGCCACCTGGGGCTATTATAAGAAACTCTTT.

This clone has just a few counts. A read error may account for a junction end that differs from germline. This sequence joins TRGV4 and TRGJ1 or TRGJ2. The CDR3 has 13 amino acids. CDR1 EGSTGY and CDR2 YDSYTSSV come from the germline V gene. This CDR3 is CAAWDGRNYKKLF. DNA of the CDR3: TGTGCCGCCTGGGATGGGCGTAATTATAAGAAACTCTTT.

By share of the sample, this clone is medium-sized. The same CDR3 is also encoded by other DNA sequences in this sample. The chain employs TRGV9 and TRGJP. Germline V lookup: CDR1 GITISATS, CDR2 ISYDGTV (reference sequence). The V gene end was trimmed by 2 bases and the J gene end by 4 bases; junction bases not matched to a gene: 5. CDR3 length: 17 residues. The CDR3 spells CALWEARQELGKKIKVF. The CDR3 bases are TGTGCCTTGTGGGAGGCGCGACAAGAGTTGGGCAAAAAAATCAAGGTATTT.

In its sample, this clone ranks as medium-sized. This clone may be a read error of a much larger clone one base away. The same CDR3 also results from other DNA sequences found in this sample. The rearrangement links TRGV9 to TRGJP. The CDR3 is 16 residues long. J gave up 7 bases and V 1 base, and 4 bases lay outside the gene matches. Germline lookup yields CDR1 GITISATS and CDR2 ISYDGTV (reference sequence). The CDR3 spells CALWEVGELGKKIKVF. The CDR3 DNA is TGTGCCTTGTGGGAGGTCGGGGAGTTGGGCAAAAAAATCAAGGTATTT.

By sample fraction, this clone is large. The V gene is TRGV9, the J gene TRGJP. Germline V lookup: CDR1 GITISATS, CDR2 ISYDGTV (reference sequence). The V segment lost 0 bases and the J segment 7 bases; nucleotides outside the gene matches: 6. The CDR3 has 17 residues. CDR3 nucleotide sequence: TGTGCCTTGTGGGAGGTGCTCGGGGAGTTGGGCAAAAAAATCAAGGTATTT. This translates into CALWEVLGELGKKIKVF.

This clone was counted between two and nine times. A much larger clone lies a single base off, so this may be a read error. The chain couples TRGV3 to TRGJP2. Germline loops: CDR1 VTNTFY, CDR2 YDVSTARD (reference sequence). The CDR3 has 14 amino acids. CDR3 sequence (DNA): TGTGCCACCTGGGTCAGGCTTAGTGTGGGGATCAAGACGTTT. This gives the protein CATWVRLSVGIKTF.